The 24 T cell receptor beta chains presented below share a single source sample, sequenced in a study of tumor-infiltrating lymphocytes in oesophageal squamous cell carcinoma. TCRdb analysed the PCR reads with MiXCR anew, one entry per CDR3 protein. The sample shows roughly 20,000 distinct CDR3 sequences, 40% to 45% of them seen only once. The sample taken for sequencing was normal esophageal tissue next to the tumor. The receptor set was obtained from a female donor with esophageal squamous cell carcinoma.

This clonotype has a handful of counts. The chain recombines TRBV6-1 with TRBJ2-3, with TRBD1 as a possible D gene (5 bases). This CDR3 is built from 16 residues. V shed 0 bases and J shed 0 bases, with 10 bases lying between them. The germline CDR1 and CDR2 sequences are MNHNS and SASEGT. The CDR3 DNA is TGTGCCAGCAGTGAAGCCCCAGGGAAAAGCACAGATACGCAGTATTTT. Amino acids: CASSEAPGKSTDTQYF.

As regards this clonotype: The junction and the germline gene differ at one end; a read error may be behind it. This rearrangement joins TRBV6-1 to TRBJ1-5; maybe TRBD1 (5 bases). The CDR3 length is 15 residues. The germline V gene has CDR1 MNHNS and CDR2 SASEGT. CDR3 nucleotides: TGTGCCAGCAGAGACACAGGTGTTCGCAATCAGGCCCAGCATTTT. This translates into CASRDTGVRNQAQHF.

This clonotype was seen at least ten times. The chain employs TRBV27 and TRBJ2-2; TRBD1 matches at 7 bases. Germline V CDR1 and CDR2: MNHEY, SMNVEV (reference sequence). The V segment lost 5 bases and the J segment 2 bases; nucleotides outside the gene matches: 8. This CDR3 has 16 residues. CDR3 region: CASSPQGSKNTGELFF. For the CDR3, the DNA is TGTGCCAGCAGTCCACAGGGGTCGAAAAACACCGGGGAGCTGTTTTTT.

To note about this clonotype: Without the conserved terminal phenylalanine or tryptophan, this CDR3 likely stems from a read error. The limits of the CDR3 on the DNA are not certain, so only TCRdb's listed CDR3 is given. The chain is built from TRBV7-2 and TRBJ2-1; the table's D call, TRBD1, was not checked against the DNA. The CDR3 comprises 14 residues, both ends counted. Per the germline V gene, CDR1 is SGHTA and CDR2 is FQGNSA. The CDR3 is CASSPLPYEQYFGS.

A remark on this clonotype: Lacking the conserved final phenylalanine or tryptophan, this CDR3 likely reflects a read error. The DNA is omitted, as the CDR3 cannot be located on it reliably, and the CDR3 follows TCRdb's listing. The V gene is TRBV7-3, the J gene TRBJ1-1; the table's D call TRBD1 went unverified against the DNA. Germline lookup yields CDR1 SGHTA and CDR2 FQGTGA. The CDR3 numbers 18 amino acids, ends counted. The CDR3 here is CASSPRRDISISPSILVM.

This chain uses TRBV28 with TRBJ2-7, with D perhaps matching TRBD1 (6 bases). The J call may be faulty, since TRBJ2-5 better matches the DNA end. This CDR3 has 15 amino acids. In germline, CDR1 is MDHEN, CDR2 SYDVKM. The CDR3: CASSRPGHFQETQYF. The CDR3 DNA reads as TGTGCCAGCAGTAGACCGGGACACTTCCAAGAGACCCAGTACTTC.

This clonotype was detected ten times or more. This chain links TRBV11-3 with TRBJ2-1; 11 bases line up with TRBD2. The CDR3 length is 15 residues. Unmatched junction bases numbered 4, after V lost 5 bases and J lost 4 bases. CDR1 and CDR2 (germline): SGHNT, YENEEA. The CDR3 here is CASSLGTSGYNEQFF. In DNA, the CDR3 is TGTGCCAGCAGCCTGGGGACTAGCGGTTACAATGAGCAGTTCTTC.

The chain recombines TRBV28 with TRBJ1-5; D is perhaps TRBD1 (6 bases). Germline lookup yields CDR1 MDHEN and CDR2 SYDVKM. Trimming left V 6 bases short and J 7 bases short, with 16 bases between. The CDR3 covers 14 residues. CDR3 DNA: TGTGCCAGCAGATTACAGGGAGGAGGGCAGCCCCAGCATTTT. It yields the protein CASRLQGGGQPQHF.

With regard to this clonotype: A read error is likely, as this CDR3 ends without the conserved phenylalanine or tryptophan. The DNA is omitted, as the CDR3 cannot be located on it reliably, and the CDR3 follows TCRdb's listing. The V call is TRBV7-2, the J call TRBJ2-5; TRBD1 was called by the table and not checked on the DNA. Germline CDR1 reads SGHTA; CDR2 reads FQGNSA. The CDR3 is 17 amino acids long, termini counted. The CDR3 spells CASSLNRQWYNEQFFGA.

By proportion, this clonotype is large. The CDR3 region has the DNA TGTGCCAGCAGCTTAACGGGAGGGAACTCCTACGAGCAGTACTTC. This codes for CASSLTGGNSYEQYF. The chain uses TRBV7-3 and TRBJ2-7, with 7 bases fitting TRBD2. This CDR3 has 15 amino acids. In germline, CDR1 is SGHTA, CDR2 FQGTGA. Trimming took 0 bases from V and 0 from J; bases not matched to a gene: 2.

This clonotype was picked up many times. This chain links TRBV5-1 with TRBJ1-3, with D possibly being TRBD1 (6 bases). This CDR3 is built from 14 residues. Deletions cut 4 bases from V and 2 bases from J, with 10 bases between. The germline V gene encodes CDR1 SGHRS and CDR2 YFSETQ. CDR3 sequence: CASSQQGPGNTIYF. The CDR3, as DNA: TGCGCCAGCAGCCAACAGGGACCTGGAAACACCATATATTTT.

This clonotype was seen repeatedly, ten times or more. This chain links TRBV11-2 with TRBJ2-7; D is perhaps TRBD1 or TRBD2 (5 bases each). V lost 7 bases, J lost 2 bases, and 12 bases lay in between. The V gene's germline CDR1 is SGHAT and CDR2 FQNNGV. The CDR3 is 13 residues long. The CDR3 protein is CASTPGRTYEQYF. In nucleotides, the CDR3 is TGTGCCAGCACCCCGGGGCGCACCTACGAGCAGTACTTC.

The chain joins TRBV5-1 to TRBJ2-3, with D unresolved. The DNA end lines up better with TRBJ1-1; the J call may be wrong. The CDR3 consists of 13 residues. The V gene's germline CDR1 is SGHRS and CDR2 YFSETQ. CDR3: CASSLSQNTEAFF. CDR3 sequence (DNA): TGCGCCAGCAGCTTGTCACAGAACACTGAAGCTTTCTTT.

The CDR3 protein is CASSLGTGNLEAFF. DNA of the CDR3: TGTGCCAGCAGCTTAGGAACGGGGAACCTTGAAGCTTTCTTT. The rearrangement uses TRBV7-6 and TRBJ2-3, with D unresolved. The tail of the sequence fits TRBJ1-1 better, so the J call may be wrong. Germline loops: CDR1 SGHVS, CDR2 FNYEAQ. CDR3 length: 14 residues.

This clonotype was recorded a few times. The CDR3 ends on some other residue instead of the conserved phenylalanine or tryptophan, so this is likely a read error. It is unclear where the CDR3 begins or ends on the DNA, so no DNA is shown, and the CDR3 is as TCRdb lists it. This chain joins TRBV7-9 and TRBJ2-6; the D call of TRBD1 is as the table states it, not checked on the DNA. The germline V gene has CDR1 SEHNR and CDR2 FQNEAQ (reference sequence). The CDR3 contains 20 residues when both ends are counted. The CDR3 sequence is CASSGERDRVSGANVLTFGA.

This rearrangement joins TRBV5-1 to TRBJ2-5; TRBD1 aligns across 10 bases. The tail of the sequence fits TRBJ2-7 better, so the J call may be wrong. The CDR3 sequence is 15 residues long. Germline V gene lookup returns CDR1 SGHRS and CDR2 YFSETQ. CDR3 amino acids: CASSYDRGLVDEQYF. In nucleotides, the CDR3 is TGCGCCAGCAGCTATGACAGGGGGCTCGTCGACGAGCAGTACTTC.

In its sample, this clonotype ranks as medium-sized. This sequence joins TRBV7-2 and TRBJ2-5; a possible D gene is TRBD1 (5 bases). This CDR3 spans 15 amino acids. CDR1 is SGHTA and CDR2 is FQGNSA in the germline V gene. V dropped 2 bases and J dropped 4 bases, with 14 bases sitting between them. CDR3 bases: TGTGCCAGCAGCTTAACAGGCTCTCGTGCAGAGACCCAGTACTTC. It encodes CASSLTGSRAETQYF.

This clonotype was seen only once. The V gene is TRBV11-2, the J gene TRBJ2-3; TRBD2 aligns across 13 bases. V was clipped by 6 bases and J by 3 bases; unmatched bases: 3. CDR3 size: 15 residues. Germline values: CDR1 SGHAT, CDR2 FQNNGV. The CDR3 coding sequence is TGTGCCAGCAGAACTAGCGGGGGGGGAACAGATACGCAGTATTTT. Encoded protein: CASRTSGGGTDTQYF.

V gene TRBV6-8 combines with J gene TRBJ2-1, with no clear D. V lost 8 bases and J lost 12, with 26 bases in between. Germline V gives CDR1 MNHGY, CDR2 SAAAGT. This CDR3 is 15 amino acids long. CDR3 region: CASSNGQLRSSGQFF. CDR3 sequence (DNA): TGTGCCAGCTCTAACGGCCAGCTGCGATCATCCGGGCAGTTCTTC.

This clonotype was seen only a few times. A much larger clonotype is one base distant, so this may be a read error. The V and J genes are TRBV5-6 and TRBJ2-7, with 12 bases that match TRBD2. The CDR3 length is 16 residues. The germline gives CDR1 SGHDT, CDR2 YYEEEE. V lost 4 bases to trimming and J lost 7 bases; unmatched junction nucleotides: 12. DNA of the CDR3: TGTGCCAGCAGCGGAACTAGCGGGGGGAACCTTAATGAGCAGTACTTC. The encoded protein is CASSGTSGGNLNEQYF.

The chain employs TRBV7-6 and TRBJ2-4; D may be TRBD2 (6 bases). The last part of the DNA fits TRBJ2-5 better; the J call may be wrong. Germline CDR1 and CDR2: SGHVS and FNYEAQ. CDR3 size: 15 residues. The CDR3 DNA sequence: TGTGCCAGCAGCCCCCGGGAGACAGATGGAGAGACCCAGTACTTC. Its translation: CASSPRETDGETQYF.

This clonotype rates as medium-sized. The chain has TRBV7-8 and TRBJ2-7; 7 bases map to TRBD2. The CDR3 totals 13 residues. V gave up 10 bases and J gave up 1 base; unmatched junction bases: 7. The germline V gene encodes CDR1 SGHVS and CDR2 FQNEAQ. This CDR3 reads CATGERGSYEQYF. The DNA of the CDR3 is TGTGCCACCGGGGAGCGGGGATCCTACGAGCAGTACTTC.

The table lists this clonotype with many counts. V and J are TRBV27 and TRBJ1-2; 11 bases agree with TRBD1. V was clipped by 8 bases and J by 5 bases; unmatched bases: 10. From germline, CDR1 is MNHEY and CDR2 SMNVEV (reference sequence). The CDR3 totals 15 residues. CDR3 DNA: TGTGCCAGCTCCCGGGGGACAGGGGGGGAATATGGCTACACCTTC. The encoded protein is CASSRGTGGEYGYTF.

The table lists this clonotype with a few counts. In this CDR3 the conserved last residue, phenylalanine or tryptophan, is missing, so a read error is likely. The DNA is omitted, as the CDR3 cannot be located on it reliably, and the CDR3 follows TCRdb's listing. The chain uses TRBV7-8 and TRBJ2-3; the D segment call TRBD1 is taken from the table without a DNA check. Looked up from germline, CDR1 is SGHVS and CDR2 is FQNEAQ. The CDR3 is 17 amino acids in total, end residues counted. CDR3 amino acids: CASSLDGQGAGGYTFGP.